This T cell receptor (beta chain) was documented in a study of shared clonotypes between healthy human individuals. General study findings and limits: Investigators expected sequencing depth to affect clonotype sharing among donors.

Losses at the gene ends were 3 bases for V and 7 bases for J; bases not matched to a gene: 5. From germline, CDR1 is MDHEN and CDR2 SYDVKM. The CDR3 extends over 15 amino acids. TCRdb's table, derived via immunoSEQ multiplex PCR, lists solely in-frame clones and lacks some. The sample has about 1.1 million clones; 77% are singletons. Points on this clone: Its antigen is as yet unknown.

V is TRBV28 and J is TRBJ2-1; 11 bases are shared with TRBD2. The sample was memory CD4+ T cells from PBMCs. As to subset: CD45RA-negative fraction. This sequence was found in a young man in good health. Some clones in this sample may be carry-over from other donors' samples. The CDR3 DNA reads as TGTGCCAGCAGTTTCCGACTAGCGGGAATAAATGAGCAGTTCTTC. Its protein is CASSFRLAGINEQFF.